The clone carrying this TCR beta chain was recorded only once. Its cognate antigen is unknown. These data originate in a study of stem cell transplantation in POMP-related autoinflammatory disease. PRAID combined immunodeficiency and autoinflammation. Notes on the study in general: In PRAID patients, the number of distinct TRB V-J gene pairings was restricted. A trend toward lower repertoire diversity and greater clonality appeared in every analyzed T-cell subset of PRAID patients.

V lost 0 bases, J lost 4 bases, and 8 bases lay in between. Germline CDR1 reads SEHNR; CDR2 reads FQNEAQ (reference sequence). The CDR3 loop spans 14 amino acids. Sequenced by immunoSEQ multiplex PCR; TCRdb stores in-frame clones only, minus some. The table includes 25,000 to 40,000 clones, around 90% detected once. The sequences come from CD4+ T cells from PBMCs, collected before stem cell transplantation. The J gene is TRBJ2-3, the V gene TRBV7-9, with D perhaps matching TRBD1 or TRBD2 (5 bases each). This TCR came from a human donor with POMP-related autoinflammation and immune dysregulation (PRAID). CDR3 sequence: CASSLAWGSDTQYF. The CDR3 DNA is TGTGCCAGCAGCTTAGCGTGGGGGTCAGATACGCAGTATTTT.